The 17 T cell receptor beta chains below all came from one sample that was sequenced in a study of human T cells and chemical hapten exposure. TCRdb re-called the RACE reads with MiXCR, one entry per CDR3 protein. The sample gives about 380,000 distinct CDR3 sequences, approximately 5% of which show up once; approximately 2.8% is in the top ten. Documented time point: pre-sensitization, week 0. Treatment: therapeutic diphenylcyclopropenone sensitization with weekly scalp DPC. Sequencing was performed on whole blood, taken in connection with sensitization to the hapten diphenylcyclopropenone (DPC). The receptors were gathered from a woman between 50 and 59 years old with alopecia areata. Some clones in this sample may be carry-over from other donors' samples.

This clonotype was found a few times. The rearrangement joins TRBV10-3 to TRBJ2-7, with no clear D. Trimming removed 11 bases at V and 3 bases at J, with 20 bases between. There are 14 residues in the CDR3. Per germline, CDR1 ENHRY and CDR2 SYGVKD. CDR3 sequence: CAATSPGHGYEQYF. The CDR3 nucleotides are TGTGCCGCGACTTCGCCGGGCCACGGCTACGAGCAGTACTTC.

This clonotype was seen ten or more times. The rearrangement uses TRBV11-2 and TRBJ2-3; 9 positions agree with TRBD2. The CDR3 has 15 amino acids. Trimming removed 5 bases from V and 2 bases from J; junction bases left unmatched: 5. Germline loops: CDR1 SGHAT, CDR2 FQNNGV. The CDR3 reads CASSVWTSDTDTQYF. The CDR3 DNA reads as TGTGCCAGCAGCGTATGGACTAGCGACACAGATACGCAGTATTTT.

This clonotype came up many times. The genes are TRBV6-5 and TRBJ2-1; TRBD2 aligns across 12 bases. Unmatched junction bases numbered 4, after V lost 2 bases and J lost 2 bases. CDR1 and CDR2 (germline): MNHEY, SVGAGI. The CDR3 runs to 17 residues. The CDR3: CASSYGRLAGAYNEQFF. CDR3 DNA: TGTGCCAGCAGTTACGGAAGACTAGCGGGAGCCTACAATGAGCAGTTCTTC.

J is TRBJ1-6 and V is TRBV28, with no clear D. The CDR3 is 15 amino acids. Trimming shortened V by 6 bases and J by 7 bases, and 16 bases separated the two germline ends. Per germline, CDR1 MDHEN and CDR2 SYDVKM. This CDR3 is CASSRGPTSNSPLHF. CDR3 nucleotides: TGTGCCAGCAGCCGAGGTCCAACCTCAAATTCACCCCTCCACTTT. Looking up the rest from reference TRBV28 and TRBJ1-6 gives the full variable domain: DVKVTQSSRYLVKRTGEKVFLECVQDMDHENMFWYRQDPGLGLRLIYFSYDVKMKEKGDIPEGYSVSREKKERFSLILESASTNQTSMYLCASSRGPTSNSPLHFGNGTRLTVT.

This clonotype was picked up a small number of times. The rearrangement links TRBV29-1 to TRBJ2-7; 11 nucleotides line up with TRBD2. Per the germline V gene, CDR1 is SQVTM and CDR2 is ANQGSEA. The CDR3 extends over 16 amino acids. V was pared by 6 bases and J by 3 bases, with 13 bases of the junction left unmatched. The CDR3 sequence is CSVKLAGELGHYEQYF. The CDR3 region has the DNA TGCAGCGTAAAACTAGCGGGAGAACTAGGACACTACGAGCAGTACTTC.

This clonotype was observed a few times. V usage is TRBV15 and J usage is TRBJ2-7; 15 positions match TRBD2. The CDR3 is made up of 19 amino acids. V lost 3 bases and J lost 6; bases outside the gene matches: 15. CDR1 and CDR2 from the germline V gene are LNHNV and YYDKDF (reference sequence). This CDR3 is CATSSTRTSGRAVLSEQYF. The CDR3 nucleotides are TGTGCCACCAGCAGCACCCGGACTAGCGGGAGGGCCGTTCTCAGCGAGCAGTACTTC.

CDR3 bases: TGTGCCAGCAGTGCGCGACTAGCGGAATACGAGCAGTACTTC. It translates to CASSARLAEYEQYF. This rearrangement joins TRBV28 to TRBJ2-7; 9 bases are a match to TRBD2. There are 14 residues in the CDR3. Germline V CDR1 and CDR2: MDHEN, SYDVKM. The V gene end was trimmed by 5 bases and the J gene end by 4 bases; junction bases not matched to a gene: 6.

In this sample, this clonotype turned up a few times. The chain is built from TRBV20-1 and TRBJ2-3; D gene ambiguous. The CDR3 length is 16 residues. V lost 3 bases, J lost 0 bases, and 16 bases lay in between. Germline loops: CDR1 DFQATT, CDR2 SNEGSKA (reference sequence). The CDR3 DNA reads as TGCAGTGCTAGTGCCCAGCTGGTCGGGAGCACAGATACGCAGTATTTT. It yields the protein CSASAQLVGSTDTQYF.

This clonotype was counted at least ten times. The chain couples TRBV21-1 to TRBJ2-1. TRBV21-1 is noted as a pseudogene. CDR3 size: 15 residues. The CDR3 coding sequence is TGTGCCAGCAGCAAGGTATGGGAGCCCCACAATGAGCAGTTCTTC. This gives the protein CASSKVWEPHNEQFF.

A few counts support this clonotype. The V and J genes are TRBV10-1 and TRBJ2-3; either TRBD1 or TRBD2 may supply D (5 bases each). Germline-derived CDR1 and CDR2 are WNHNN and SYGVQD (reference sequence). This CDR3 region has 15 residues. V lost 5 bases and J 1 base, leaving 13 bases between the germline ends. DNA of the CDR3: TGCGCCAGCAGTAACACTCAGGGAGGCACAGATACGCAGTATTTT. This translates into CASSNTQGGTDTQYF.

This clonotype occurred many times. The chain is built from TRBV10-3 and TRBJ2-7; 12 nucleotides align to TRBD2. This CDR3 comprises 15 residues. V lost 8 bases and J lost 2; bases outside the gene matches: 7. Per germline, CDR1 ENHRY and CDR2 SYGVKD. CDR3 sequence reads: CAIGTSGLEPYEQYF. DNA of the CDR3: TGTGCCATCGGGACTAGCGGGTTGGAGCCCTACGAGCAGTACTTC.

This clonotype was found many times. J is TRBJ1-6 and V is TRBV11-2; D ambiguous. Germline V gene lookup returns CDR1 SGHAT and CDR2 FQNNGV. V was cut by 5 bases and J by 9 bases, with 20 bases left in between. This CDR3 is built from 16 residues. DNA of the CDR3: TGTGCCAGCAGCCTAAGTGGCCTATCCTGGGGTTCACCCCTCCACTTT. Translating gives CASSLSGLSWGSPLHF. Full variable domain (outside the CDR3, taken from reference TRBV11-2 and TRBJ1-6): EAGVAQSPRYKIIEKRQSVAFWCNPISGHATLYWYQQILGQGPKLLIQFQNNGVVDDSQLPKDRFSAERLKGVDSTLKIQPAKLEDSAVYLCASSLSGLSWGSPLHFGNGTRLTVT.

In this sample, this clonotype turned up many times. The chain combines TRBV6-6 with TRBJ1-6, with D possibly TRBD1 on 6 matching bases. Deletions cut 5 bases from V and 8 bases from J, with 16 bases between. This CDR3 is 15 amino acids long. Germline CDR1 MNHNY, CDR2 SVGAGI (reference sequence). The CDR3 spells CASSPPQGRDSPLHF. As DNA, the CDR3 is TGTGCCAGCAGTCCACCGCAGGGGAGGGATTCACCCCTCCACTTT.

CDR3 amino acids: CASQGSSYNSPLHF. CDR3 nucleotide sequence: TGTGCCAGCCAGGGGAGCTCCTATAATTCACCCCTCCACTTT. This chain uses TRBV7-2 with TRBJ1-6; possibly TRBD1 for D (6 bases). The V gene lost 8 bases and the J gene lost 0 bases, with 8 bases spanning the gap. Germline values: CDR1 SGHTA, CDR2 FQGNSA. The CDR3 covers 14 residues.

This clonotype was found many times. The rearrangement links TRBV28 to TRBJ2-3; 7 nucleotides line up with TRBD2. This CDR3 is built from 12 residues. V lost 8 bases and J lost 1; bases outside the gene matches: 0. The germline gives CDR1 MDHEN, CDR2 SYDVKM. The CDR3, as DNA: TGTGCCAGCGGGGGGGGCACAGATACGCAGTATTTT. Encoded protein: CASGGGTDTQYF.

This clonotype was seen only a few times. This chain uses TRBV15 with TRBJ1-4, with no clear D. V shed 1 base and J shed 16 bases, with 16 bases lying between them. CDR1 is LNHNV, CDR2 YYDKDF, per germline (reference sequence). CDR3 length equals 13 residues. CDR3 in amino acids: CATSRVSGTSPFF. For the CDR3, the DNA is TGTGCCACCAGCAGAGTGTCGGGAACTTCGCCGTTTTTT.

This clonotype was found many times. This rearrangement joins TRBV28 to TRBJ2-7, with 7 bases that match TRBD1. V was pared by 7 bases and J by 3 bases, with 3 bases of the junction left unmatched. This CDR3 spans 12 amino acids. Germline V CDR1 and CDR2: MDHEN, SYDVKM. CDR3 nucleotide sequence: TGTGCCAGCAACCAGGGGGACTACGAGCAGTACTTC. Its protein is CASNQGDYEQYF.